A selection of T cell receptor beta chains follows, all from one sample in a study of blood T cell repertoires in COVID-19. The method was immunoSEQ multiplex PCR; TCRdb's version includes in-frame clones alone and lacks a portion of them. Of approximately 400,000 clones listed, around 87% are singletons. The sample comprised PBMCs or T cells enriched from blood (not recorded which). The source of these receptors is a man younger than 40 who had recovered from COVID-19. Each CDR3 is given with its conserved first and last residue. Each record gives: J gene, V gene, CDR3 protein.

j_gene: TRBJ1-2
v_gene: TRBV30
CDR3aa: CAWSLPTGPTFNFQLWSYTF

j_gene: TRBJ1-2
v_gene: TRBV29-1
CDR3aa: CSGTTGGDYGYTF

j_gene: TRBJ2-7
v_gene: TRBV7-2
CDR3aa: CASSLTGYEQYF

j_gene: TRBJ2-1
v_gene: TRBV10-1
CDR3aa: CASSDPVYNEQFF

j_gene: TRBJ2-7
v_gene: TRBV18
CDR3aa: CASQGQGAFEQYF

j_gene: TRBJ1-6
v_gene: TRBV9
CDR3aa: CASSVEQDNSPLHF

j_gene: TRBJ2-5
v_gene: TRBV9
CDR3aa: CASSVGGTRGETQYF

j_gene: TRBJ2-1
v_gene: TRBV27
CDR3aa: CARGSRSYNEQFF

j_gene: TRBJ1-3
v_gene: TRBV27
CDR3aa: CASSLSSGRERSGNTIYF

j_gene: TRBJ1-1
v_gene: TRBV30
CDR3aa: CAWSVHLGKTEAFF

j_gene: TRBJ1-1
v_gene: TRBV19
CDR3aa: CASRSGQGGNTEAFF

j_gene: TRBJ1-6
v_gene: TRBV7-8
CDR3aa: CASRYTTGWGSPLHF

j_gene: TRBJ2-2
v_gene: TRBV7-9
CDR3aa: CASSRGLGQGTAGELFF

j_gene: TRBJ1-1
v_gene: TRBV19
CDR3aa: CASSLSIQGNTEAFF

j_gene: TRBJ2-7
v_gene: TRBV6-5
CDR3aa: CASSYSIGDGEQYF

j_gene: TRBJ2-3
v_gene: TRBV5-1
CDR3aa: CASSWSGEGADTQYF

j_gene: TRBJ2-3
v_gene: TRBV27
CDR3aa: CASRTSGGAKADTQYF

j_gene: TRBJ1-1
v_gene: TRBV11-3
CDR3aa: CASSPGSGLGAFF

j_gene: TRBJ2-1
v_gene: TRBV10-3
CDR3aa: CASTSDRGLFYEQFF

j_gene: TRBJ2-3
v_gene: TRBV7-9
CDR3aa: CASSPLAGGSTDTQYF

j_gene: TRBJ2-7
v_gene: TRBV5-1
CDR3aa: CASSLASGANKQYF

j_gene: TRBJ2-1
v_gene: TRBV29-1
CDR3aa: CSVNHRGEQFF

j_gene: TRBJ1-5
v_gene: TRBV7-8
CDR3aa: CASSFRDISSNQPQHF

j_gene: TRBJ2-1
v_gene: TRBV14
CDR3aa: CASSQFRLYNEQFF

j_gene: TRBJ2-5
v_gene: TRBV9
CDR3aa: CASSPWVPGDETQYF

j_gene: TRBJ1-2
v_gene: TRBV9
CDR3aa: CASRSNADRGGYGYTF

j_gene: TRBJ1-1
v_gene: TRBV12-3/TRBV12-4
CDR3aa: CASRRGNTEAFF

j_gene: TRBJ1-6
v_gene: TRBV19
CDR3aa: CASSALQGSDSPLHF

j_gene: TRBJ1-1
v_gene: TRBV2
CDR3aa: CASRRGQGGNTEAFF

j_gene: TRBJ2-7
v_gene: TRBV3-1/TRBV3-2
CDR3aa: CASSPPTGQLPYEQYF

j_gene: TRBJ1-1
v_gene: TRBV6-5
CDR3aa: CASSRTVDTEAFF

j_gene: TRBJ1-2
v_gene: TRBV20-1
CDR3aa: CSAPGAGYTF

j_gene: TRBJ1-1
v_gene: TRBV4-2
CDR3aa: CASSQATEAFF

j_gene: TRBJ1-2
v_gene: TRBV5-4
CDR3aa: CASSLLGQGLFYGYTF

j_gene: TRBJ1-1
v_gene: TRBV5-6
CDR3aa: CASSEQGARTEAFF

j_gene: TRBJ1-1
v_gene: TRBV9
CDR3aa: CASSVEGGWGRTEAFF

j_gene: TRBJ1-4
v_gene: TRBV28
CDR3aa: CASSYRNNEKLFF

j_gene: TRBJ1-4
v_gene: TRBV10-3
CDR3aa: CAISESGREIATNEKLFF

j_gene: TRBJ2-2
v_gene: TRBV5-4
CDR3aa: CASSQDRGQNTGELFF

j_gene: TRBJ1-4
v_gene: TRBV9
CDR3aa: CASSVEGQRNEKLFF

j_gene: TRBJ1-5
v_gene: TRBV6-5
CDR3aa: CASSYSGGSNQPQHF

j_gene: TRBJ2-2
v_gene: TRBV19
CDR3aa: CASSIISYGELFF

j_gene: TRBJ2-5
v_gene: TRBV7-2
CDR3aa: CASSLLGPTEDQYF

j_gene: TRBJ2-5
v_gene: TRBV12-3/TRBV12-4
CDR3aa: CASSYGVETQYF